A selection of T cell receptor beta chains follows, all from one sample in a study of T cells in Graves' hyperthyroidism and ophthalmopathy. TCRdb re-called the multiplex PCR reads through MiXCR, storing one row per CDR3 protein. The sample comprises 730,000 or so distinct CDR3 sequences, under 20% of which are singletons, and 16% rests with the top ten. Source material: blood. The receptors come from a woman aged 45-60 years with Graves' hyperthyroidism that later progressed to Graves' ophthalmopathy. The CDR3 runs from the conserved cysteine through the conserved F or W. The D gene is left open where the match is weak. Only part of the rows carry a size: once, few, many, or a class if the clone is expanded.

>.|.|TRBJ2-7|TRBV6-1
CASRGGVAGVAYEQYF
TGTGCCAGCAGGGGCGGGGTCGCAGGGGTTGCCTACGAGCAGTACTTC
>.|few|TRBJ2-2|TRBV6-1
CASSEARRITGELFF
TGTGCCAGCAGTGAAGCGCGGCGGATAACCGGGGAGCTGTTTTTT
>.|many|TRBJ1-5|TRBV20-1
CSARGRGVDQPQHF
TGCAGTGCTAGAGGTCGGGGGGTGGACCAGCCCCAGCATTTT
>.|.|TRBJ2-7|TRBV2
CASSDGDGAYEQYF
TGTGCCAGCAGTGATGGAGACGGAGCATACGAGCAGTACTTC
>TRBD1|few|TRBJ2-7|TRBV10-3
CAIRPGQGGVEQYF
TGTGCCATCAGGCCGGGACAGGGGGGGGTCGAGCAGTACTTC
>TRBD2|.|TRBJ2-5|TRBV6-1
CASSELGGQETQYF
TGTGCCAGCAGTGAACTCGGGGGGCAAGAGACCCAGTACTTC
>TRBD1|many|TRBJ2-1|TRBV13
CASTRGQDEQFF
TGTGCCAGCACCAGGGGGCAGGATGAGCAGTTCTTC
>.|few|TRBJ1-2|TRBV20-1
CSDRDDYGYTF
TGCAGTGACAGGGATGACTATGGCTACACCTTC
>TRBD2|few|TRBJ2-1|TRBV19
CASRAAGRKGNEQFF
TGTGCCAGTCGAGCAGCGGGGCGGAAGGGCAATGAGCAGTTCTTC
>.|.|TRBJ2-3|TRBV5-5
CASSLEFSHGTDTQYF
TGTGCCAGCAGCTTGGAGTTCTCACACGGCACAGATACGCAGTATTTT
>TRBD1|.|TRBJ1-2|TRBV6-1
CASSRGQGTFDGYTF
TGTGCCAGCAGCCGAGGACAGGGTACTTTTGATGGCTACACCTTC
>TRBD2|many|TRBJ2-3|TRBV11-2
CASSSLAGGPPTDTQYF
TGTGCCAGCAGCTCACTAGCGGGGGGCCCGCCCACAGATACGCAGTATTTT
>.|few|TRBJ1-2|TRBV6-2/TRBV6-3
CASSQPGNPYGYTF
TGTGCCAGCAGTCAACCAGGGAACCCCTATGGCTACACCTTC
>.|few|TRBJ1-4|TRBV20-1
CSAREGVWEKLFF
TGCAGTGCTAGAGAAGGGGTTTGGGAAAAACTGTTTTTT
>TRBD1|.|TRBJ2-3|TRBV24-1
CATSDRGYTDTQYF
TGTGCCACCAGTGACAGGGGGTACACAGATACGCAGTATTTT
>.|few|TRBJ1-5|TRBV19
CATYHGGNQPQHF
TGTGCCACGTATCACGGTGGCAATCAGCCCCAGCATTTT